The clone carrying this TCR beta chain has a handful of counts. Its specificity is unknown. The data are from a study of response to subunit inactivated influenza vaccine. Findings and limits, study-wide: The authors suggested that few new T cells are recruited per seasonal influenza vaccination.

V lost 9 bases and J lost 0, with 20 bases in between. Germline V gene lookup returns CDR1 MNHNS and CDR2 SASEGT. CDR3 size: 16 residues. MiXCR, applied by TCRdb to the RT-PCR reads, yields one record per CDR3 protein. This table has roughly 500,000 distinct CDR3 sequences, around 25% appearing once. The chain couples TRBV6-1 to TRBJ1-2; D gene ambiguous. The receptor was isolated from a man over 45 who received an inactivated influenza vaccine. The material was CD4+ T cells sorted from PBMCs, obtained around 5 days after vaccination. The CDR3 DNA reads TGTGCCAGTAGACCTCTCCGGGCCACCGCTAACTATGGCTACACCTTC. This encodes CASRPLRATANYGYTF.